These 18 T cell receptor beta chains share one sample of origin, sequenced in a study of T cell responses to AZD1222 COVID-19 vaccine. The assay was immunoSEQ multiplex PCR, and TCRdb's table has in-frame clones only and misses some. The table includes roughly 80,000 clones, 90% detected once. The material was peripheral blood, obtained 28 days after the second AZD1222 dose. These receptor sequences come from an adult who received the AZD1222 COVID-19 vaccine.

The V call is TRBV6-2 or TRBV6-3, the J call TRBJ1-5; 8 bases are a match to TRBD1. The V segment lost 4 bases and the J segment 4 bases; nucleotides outside the gene matches: 6. This CDR3 has 15 residues. Germline values: CDR1 MNHEY, CDR2 SVGEGT. The CDR3 DNA reads TGTGCCAGCAGTTTCGGGACAGGACAAAATCAGCCCCAGCATTTT. Its translation: CASSFGTGQNQPQHF.

CDR3 in DNA: TGTGCCAGCAGTTCCGTGACTAACTCCTACAATGAGCAGTTCTTC. It encodes CASSSVTNSYNEQFF. The chain employs TRBV27 and TRBJ2-1; maybe TRBD2 (5 bases). The V gene lost 4 bases and the J gene lost 0 bases, with 10 bases spanning the gap. This CDR3 contains 15 residues. From germline, CDR1 is MNHEY and CDR2 SMNVEV (reference sequence).

The gene calls are TRBV7-9 and TRBJ1-2; tentatively, D is TRBD1 (5 bases). The V end was cut by 9 bases, the J end by 6 bases, with 14 bases between. The germline CDR1 and CDR2 sequences are SEHNR and FQNEAQ (reference sequence). The CDR3 spans 12 residues. The CDR3 DNA reads TGTGCCAGTGCTCTTGGGGGGAATGGCTACACCTTC. As protein: CASALGGNGYTF.

The chain uses TRBV5-4 and TRBJ1-4; D may be TRBD1 (5 bases). Germline CDR1 is SGHNT and CDR2 is YYREEE (reference sequence). CDR3 length: 14 amino acids. Trimming cost V 1 base and J 4 bases, with 8 bases left between them. The CDR3 loop is CASSLWGGNEKLFF. For the CDR3, the DNA is TGTGCCAGCAGCTTGTGGGGGGGTAATGAAAAACTGTTTTTT.

This clone was seen only once. The rearrangement links TRBV7-6 to TRBJ2-7; TRBD1 matches 11 bases. This CDR3 has 18 amino acids. The junction had 12 bases not matched to a gene; V was cut back by 3 bases and J by 2 bases. Germline CDR1 and CDR2: SGHVS and FNYEAQ. The CDR3 DNA is TGTGCCAGCAGCTTTGGACAGGGGGCGAAGGAGTTGACCTACGAGCAGTACTTC. Its translation: CASSFGQGAKELTYEQYF. Using reference TRBV7-6 and TRBJ2-7 for the parts outside the CDR3, the full variable domain is GAGVSQSPRYKVTKRGQDVALRCDPISGHVSLYWYRQALGQGPEFLTYFNYEAQQDKSGLPNDRFSAERPEGSISTLTIQRTEQRDSAMYRCASSFGQGAKELTYEQYFGPGTRLTVT.

CDR3 sequence (DNA): TGTGCCAGCAGTGACGGGCTAGGGCGAATGGAGACCCAGTACTTC. Protein product: CASSDGLGRMETQYF. The genes are TRBV6-1 and TRBJ2-5; D not certain. CDR3 length equals 15 residues. From germline, CDR1 is MNHNS and CDR2 SASEGT. The V end was cut by 3 bases, the J end by 5 bases, with 16 bases between.

The CDR3 DNA reads TGTGCCACTCGAGGGACCGGGGGGTCCTACAATGAGCAGTTCTTC. It specifies CATRGTGGSYNEQFF. The chain recombines TRBV6-5 with TRBJ2-1; 7 nucleotides match TRBD2. Trimming removed 10 bases from V and 1 base from J; junction bases left unmatched: 10. The CDR3 length is 15 residues. From germline, CDR1 is MNHEY and CDR2 SVGAGI.

This chain's CDR3 is CASSLTEATNEKLFF. The DNA for the CDR3 is TGTGCCAGCAGCTTGACGGAGGCAACTAATGAAAAACTGTTTTTT. The chain joins TRBV7-7 to TRBJ1-4; D gene ambiguous. V was clipped by 3 bases and J by 0 bases, with 8 bases between them. CDR3 length: 15 amino acids. Germline CDR1 SSHAT, CDR2 FNYEAQ (reference sequence).

Only a few counts were recorded for this clone. The chain has TRBV11-3 and TRBJ1-2; weak D call: TRBD1 (5 bases). V was shortened by 5 bases and J by 6 bases, with 16 bases between the two germline ends. Germline CDR1 SGHNT, CDR2 YENEEA. This CDR3 has 14 residues. The CDR3 DNA is TGTGCCAGCAGCCTGGAGGCAGGGAACCATGGCTACACCTTC. Amino acid sequence: CASSLEAGNHGYTF.

The chain carries TRBV2 and TRBJ1-2; D may be TRBD1 (5 bases). CDR1 is SNHLY and CDR2 is FYNNEI in the germline V gene. V was clipped by 3 bases and J by 8 bases, with 19 bases between them. The CDR3 consists of 15 residues. In DNA form, the CDR3 reads TGTGCCAGCAGTGATCCCAGGACTGGGGCTCGGGGCTACACCTTC. Translation: CASSDPRTGARGYTF.

The chain carries TRBV7-8 and TRBJ2-7; no clear D gene. CDR1 SGHVS and CDR2 FQNEAQ come from the germline V gene. This CDR3 region has 12 residues. Trimming pared 0 bases from V and 3 bases from J, leaving 3 bases between. In DNA, the CDR3 is TGTGCCAGCAGCTTAGCCCTCTACGAGCAGTACTTC. Translating it yields CASSLALYEQYF.

The chain has TRBV30 and TRBJ1-1; D might be TRBD1 (5 bases). There are 13 residues in the CDR3. Germline CDR1 and CDR2: GTSNPN and SVGIG (reference sequence). With 1 base removed from V and 6 bases from J, the gap between germline ends came to 12 bases. The CDR3 here is CAWSDGKQAEAFF. CDR3 in DNA: TGTGCCTGGAGTGACGGGAAACAGGCTGAAGCTTTCTTT.

In DNA, the CDR3 is TGTGCCAGCAGAGACAGGGCGGGAGAGCCCCAGCATTTT. Translation gives CASRDRAGEPQHF. The V call is TRBV6-6, the J call TRBJ1-5; 7 positions match TRBD1. V dropped 6 bases and J dropped 8; count of bases not matched to a gene: 7. The CDR3 length is 13 residues. CDR1 and CDR2 from the germline V gene are MNHNY and SVGAGI (reference sequence).

CDR3 nucleotide sequence: TGTGCCAGCAGCTTACAGGGTTCCAATTCACCCCTCCACTTT. Its translation: CASSLQGSNSPLHF. The V gene is TRBV7-3, the J gene TRBJ1-6; the D gene is possibly TRBD1 (5 bases). Germline values: CDR1 SGHTA, CDR2 FQGTGA. V lost 2 bases, J lost 7 bases, and 9 bases lay in between. This CDR3 has 14 residues.

V is TRBV5-1 and J is TRBJ1-4, with D tentatively TRBD1 (5 bases). V lost 5 bases and J lost 0, with 17 bases in between. The CDR3 is 17 amino acids. CDR1 is SGHRS and CDR2 is YFSETQ in the germline V gene. This chain's CDR3 is CASSLGALEATNEKLFF. Written as DNA, the CDR3 is TGCGCCAGCAGTCTCGGGGCCCTGGAGGCAACTAATGAAAAACTGTTTTTT.

The V call is TRBV27, the J call TRBJ1-1; D not certain. V lost 3 bases to trimming and J lost 1 base, with 9 bases between them. The V gene's germline CDR1 is MNHEY and CDR2 SMNVEV (reference sequence). The CDR3 runs 14 residues. The CDR3 DNA sequence: TGTGCCAGCAGTTTCATGGGCGGGAACACTGAAGCTTTCTTT. This translates into CASSFMGGNTEAFF.

The V call is TRBV6-6, the J call TRBJ1-3, with TRBD1 as a possible D gene (6 bases). V dropped 10 bases and J dropped 4 bases, with 17 bases sitting between them. The CDR3 is 14 residues long. The germline V gene encodes CDR1 MNHNY and CDR2 SVGAGI (reference sequence). As DNA, the CDR3 is TGTGCCATCCAATCACAGGGTGAGGGAAACACCATATATTTT. It encodes CAIQSQGEGNTIYF.

The chain employs TRBV9 and TRBJ1-2; 7 positions match TRBD1. The CDR3 runs 14 residues. Per the germline V gene, CDR1 is SGDLS and CDR2 is YYNGEE. The V segment lost 4 bases and the J segment 2 bases; nucleotides outside the gene matches: 5. The CDR3 sequence is CASSITGANYGYTF. The DNA for the CDR3 is TGTGCCAGCAGCATTACAGGGGCCAACTATGGCTACACCTTC.